This TCR beta chain was profiled in a study of vaccination and CD4 T cells after COVID-19. To note about this clonotype: The target antigen is unknown.

Germline loops: CDR1 LNHDA, CDR2 SQIVND (reference sequence). This CDR3 contains 16 residues. Trimming pared 5 bases from V and 9 bases from J, leaving 23 bases between. Regarding time point: late sampling 161 to 241 days after vaccination in three convalescent patients. Treatment reported: approximately nine-day PBMC culture with coronavirus spike peptide pools or control peptides (ViraFEST assay). Before TCRs were sequenced, ViraFEST expanded antigen-specific T cells with peptide pools. The assay that was used to sequence DNA from cultured CD4+ T cells was the Oncomine TCR Beta short-read assay. Genomic DNA was isolated from cultured CD4+ T cells. TCRdb re-analysed the PCR reads in MiXCR, keeping a single row per CDR3 protein. The table has 20,000 to 25,000 distinct CDR3 sequences, about 32% seen once.

The sample was CD4+ T cells from blood, cultured in vitro, taken about 7 months after SARS-CoV-2 vaccination. The rearrangement uses TRBV19 and TRBJ2-1, with a tentative D call TRBD2 (5 bases). This receptor was identified in a human donor who had recovered from COVID-19. The CDR3, as DNA: TGTGCCAGTAGTGTTTCCCCCTTCGTGGGAGTTGGTGAGCAGTTCTTC. This encodes CASSVSPFVGVGEQFF.